One and the same sample provided the 24 T cell receptor beta chains below, sequenced in a study of CD4 T cells in relation to SARS-CoV-2 and coronaviruses. Data came from immunoSEQ multiplex PCR; TCRdb stores just in-frame clones and leaves some out. In the table there are about 65,000 clones, 87% of which are singletons. CD4+ T cells from unexposed donors were obtained before the COVID-19 pandemic (2011-2018). What was sequenced was memory CD4+ T cells from PBMCs. These receptors were taken from a human donor in good health.

The CDR3 DNA reads TGTGCCAGCAGCCCTACTCCGACAGGGAGCACAGATACGCAGTATTTT. Its protein product is CASSPTPTGSTDTQYF. This sequence joins TRBV5-4 and TRBJ2-3; 7 bases are a match to TRBD1. V shed 4 bases and J 0 bases; nucleotides not matched to a gene: 8. CDR1 and CDR2 from the germline V gene are SGHNT and YYREEE (reference sequence). The CDR3 length is 16 residues.

V gene TRBV29-1 combines with J gene TRBJ2-7; unclear D gene. CDR1 and CDR2 (germline): SQVTM, ANQGSEA. This CDR3 contains 11 residues. V shed 7 bases and J shed 0 bases, with 7 bases lying between them. CDR3 nucleotides: TGCAGCGGTAGGAACTCCTACGAGCAGTACTTC. Encoded protein: CSGRNSYEQYF.

This chain connects TRBV18 to TRBJ2-1, with D uncertain. This CDR3 region has 13 residues. The V gene lost 6 bases and the J gene lost 4 bases, with 10 bases spanning the gap. Germline values: CDR1 KGHSH, CDR2 LQKENI. The CDR3 is CASSPNAYNEQFF. Written as DNA, the CDR3 is TGTGCCAGCTCCCCCAACGCGTACAATGAGCAGTTCTTC.

The genes are TRBV28 and TRBJ2-7; D is uncertain. With 7 bases removed from V and 1 base from J, the gap between germline ends came to 5 bases. This CDR3 is built from 11 residues. The germline V gene encodes CDR1 MDHEN and CDR2 SYDVKM. The CDR3 protein is CASIGSYEQYF. The CDR3 region has the DNA TGTGCCAGCATAGGGTCCTACGAGCAGTACTTC.

The chain employs TRBV29-1 and TRBJ2-3, with TRBD2 matching 8 bases. Germline V gene lookup returns CDR1 SQVTM and CDR2 ANQGSEA. The V gene end was trimmed by 4 bases and the J gene end by 1 base; junction bases not matched to a gene: 4. CDR3 length: 14 amino acids. The CDR3 spells CSVAPLAGTDTQYF. CDR3 nucleotides: TGCAGCGTTGCACCACTAGCGGGCACAGATACGCAGTATTTT.

The CDR3: CASSPTVTGELFF. Written as DNA, the CDR3 is TGTGCCAGCAGCCCTACCGTCACCGGGGAGCTGTTTTTT. This chain connects TRBV9 to TRBJ2-2; D gene uncertain. Germline values: CDR1 SGDLS, CDR2 YYNGEE. Between the trimmed V and J ends, which lost 4 bases and 4 bases, there was a span of 8 bases. The CDR3 has 13 residues.

The chain recombines TRBV14 with TRBJ2-7, with 13 bases identical to TRBD2. Germline V gene lookup returns CDR1 SGHDN and CDR2 FVKESK. The CDR3 covers 20 residues. The J segment lost 4 bases and the V segment lost 3 bases, leaving 18 bases of the junction unmatched. CDR3 DNA sequence: TGTGCCAGCAGCCACCGCCGAGGACTAGCGGGAGTGTTCTGTGGTTACGAGCAGTACTTC. Translating gives CASSHRRGLAGVFCGYEQYF. Using reference TRBV14 and TRBJ2-7 for the parts outside the CDR3, the full variable domain is EAGVTQFPSHSVIEKGQTVTLRCDPISGHDNLYWYRRVMGKEIKFLLHFVKESKQDESGMPNNRFLAERTGGTYSTLKVQPAELEDSGVYFCASSHRRGLAGVFCGYEQYFGPGTRLTVT.

This chain uses TRBV2 with TRBJ2-7; D is perhaps TRBD1 (6 bases). This CDR3 comprises 14 residues. CDR1 and CDR2 from the germline V gene are SNHLY and FYNNEI. The V and J ends lost 8 bases and 0 bases respectively, with 14 bases between them. CDR3 residues: CASRQARTSYEQYF. The CDR3 DNA reads TGTGCCAGCCGACAGGCGAGAACCTCCTACGAGCAGTACTTC. Based on the CDR3 plus reference TRBV2 and TRBJ2-7, the full variable domain is EPEVTQTPSHQVTQMGQEVILRCVPISNHLYFYWYRQILGQKVEFLVSFYNNEISEKSEIFDDQFSVERPDGSNFTLKIRSTKLEDSAMYFCASRQARTSYEQYFGPGTRLTVT.

This chain joins TRBV5-5 and TRBJ2-2; 7 nucleotides line up with TRBD2. V trimming: 4 bases; J trimming: 1 base; junction bases outside the gene matches: 7. The CDR3 is 16 amino acids. Per the germline V gene, CDR1 is SGHKS and CDR2 is YYEKEE (reference sequence). The CDR3 sequence: CASSPQGGENTGELFF. CDR3 nucleotides: TGTGCCAGCAGCCCCCAGGGAGGGGAGAACACCGGGGAGCTGTTTTTT.

This clone is deemed medium-sized. The CDR3 region has the DNA TGTGCCAGCAGCCCAGTCGGGACTAGCGGGGGGACAGATACGCAGTATTTT. It specifies CASSPVGTSGGTDTQYF. This chain uses TRBV7-6 with TRBJ2-3, with 15 nucleotides matching TRBD2. The V gene's germline CDR1 is SGHVS and CDR2 FNYEAQ. V lost 5 bases, J lost 3 bases, and 6 bases stayed unmatched. The CDR3 runs to 17 residues.

V gene TRBV24-1 combines with J gene TRBJ2-7; possibly TRBD1 for D (5 bases). CDR3 length equals 13 residues. The germline V gene encodes CDR1 KGHDR and CDR2 SFDVKD. V was trimmed by 2 bases and J by 6 bases, leaving 10 bases between them. Here the CDR3 DNA reads TGTGCCACCAGTGATTCTTACAGGCTCGAGCAGTACTTC. Translation gives CATSDSYRLEQYF.

The rearrangement uses TRBV7-2 and TRBJ2-5; D unclear. V was shortened by 5 bases and J by 4 bases, with 8 bases between the two germline ends. Germline V gene sequence: CDR1 SGHTA, CDR2 FQGNSA. The CDR3 is 12 residues long. The chain's CDR3 is CASSQVGETQYF. DNA of the CDR3: TGTGCCAGCAGCCAGGTAGGAGAGACCCAGTACTTC.

This chain connects TRBV28 to TRBJ2-3; 9 nucleotides align to TRBD2. This CDR3 spans 14 amino acids. The germline gives CDR1 MDHEN, CDR2 SYDVKM. Losses at the gene ends were 7 bases for V and 6 bases for J; bases not matched to a gene: 8. DNA of the CDR3: TGTGCCAGCACCCCCAGCGGGGGGATGGATACGCAGTATTTT. It translates to CASTPSGGMDTQYF.

The chain is built from TRBV6-1 and TRBJ2-3; TRBD2 aligns across 13 bases. Germline loops: CDR1 MNHNS, CDR2 SASEGT. Trimming took 4 bases from V and 1 from J; bases not matched to a gene: 8. This CDR3 region has 18 residues. The CDR3 DNA reads as TGTGCCAGCAGTGCGCGCGGACTAGCGGGAGTCGGCACAGATACGCAGTATTTT. Amino acid sequence: CASSARGLAGVGTDTQYF.

This sequence joins TRBV5-6 and TRBJ2-5; 10 bases fit TRBD2. The length of the CDR3 is 15 residues. CDR1 and CDR2 (germline): SGHDT, YYEEEE. V lost 0 bases, J lost 2 bases, and 1 base stayed unmatched. CDR3 sequence: CASSLELAGQETQYF. The DNA of the CDR3 is TGTGCCAGCAGCTTGGAACTAGCGGGGCAAGAGACCCAGTACTTC.

The V and J genes are TRBV11-3 and TRBJ2-1; 15 bases agree with TRBD2. Germline V CDR1 and CDR2: SGHNT, YENEEA. V shed 5 bases and J 4 bases; nucleotides not matched to a gene: 3. The CDR3 extends over 16 amino acids. CDR3 residues: CASSQGTSGGYNEQFF. In DNA form, the CDR3 reads TGTGCCAGCAGCCAAGGGACTAGCGGGGGGTACAATGAGCAGTTCTTC.

CDR3 DNA: TGTGCCACCAGCAGAGATCGGCCCTACGAGCAGTACTTC. Protein product: CATSRDRPYEQYF. V is TRBV15 and J is TRBJ2-7; D remains unclear. This CDR3 is 13 amino acids long. The V and J ends lost 0 bases and 2 bases respectively, with 5 bases between them. Germline V gene lookup returns CDR1 LNHNV and CDR2 YYDKDF (reference sequence).

The chain joins TRBV19 to TRBJ1-5; weak D call: TRBD1 (5 bases). The germline V and J ends were trimmed by 3 bases and 6 bases, with 12 bases remaining between them. The CDR3 contains 14 residues. Germline V CDR1 and CDR2: LNHDA, SQIVND (reference sequence). The CDR3 reads CASSMEGRGQPQHF. CDR3 nucleotides: TGTGCCAGTAGTATGGAGGGACGTGGTCAGCCCCAGCATTTT.

The chain has TRBV6-2 or TRBV6-3 and TRBJ2-3; D unresolved. Trimming stripped 3 bases from V and 6 bases from J, with 4 bases between. The CDR3 loop spans 11 amino acids. Germline V gives CDR1 MNHEY, CDR2 SVGEGT. The CDR3 bases are TGTGCCAGCAGTTATCTGGATACGCAGTATTTT. This sequence encodes CASSYLDTQYF.

The chain is built from TRBV30 and TRBJ1-5; D not certain. The CDR3 has 13 residues. V was clipped by 2 bases and J by 1 base, with 6 bases between them. Germline CDR1 and CDR2: GTSNPN and SVGIG (reference sequence). The CDR3 nucleotides read TGTGCCTGGAGTCGAGACAGCAATCAGCCCCAGCATTTT. Encoded protein: CAWSRDSNQPQHF.

The chain joins TRBV10-3 to TRBJ1-3; D remains unclear. The CDR3 is made up of 14 amino acids. V gave up 2 bases and J gave up 3 bases, with 8 bases separating them. Germline V gene lookup returns CDR1 ENHRY and CDR2 SYGVKD. CDR3 nucleotides: TGTGCCATCAGTGAGCTCGAACATGGAAACACCATATATTTT. It yields the protein CAISELEHGNTIYF.

V usage is TRBV18 and J usage is TRBJ2-7; possibly TRBD1 for D (5 bases). Germline V gives CDR1 KGHSH, CDR2 LQKENI. This CDR3 spans 14 amino acids. Deletions cut 0 bases from V and 6 bases from J, with 12 bases between. The CDR3 reads CASSPPRAEVEQYF. For the CDR3, the DNA is TGTGCCAGCTCACCACCCAGGGCCGAGGTCGAGCAGTACTTC.

The table lists this clone with a few counts. The rearrangement uses TRBV20-1 and TRBJ2-3; 10 bases are shared with TRBD2. The ends lost 3 bases at V and 2 bases at J; junction bases unmatched: 8. Germline V gene sequence: CDR1 DFQATT, CDR2 SNEGSKA (reference sequence). This CDR3 contains 16 residues. The CDR3, as DNA: TGCAGTGCTAGTAAGGCTAGCGGGAGAGACACAGATACGCAGTATTTT. Protein sequence: CSASKASGRDTDTQYF.

This clone has just one count. V gene TRBV12-1 combines with J gene TRBJ2-7; the D segment call TRBD1 is taken from the table without a DNA check. TRBV12-1 is described as a pseudogene. The CDR3 contains 14 residues. In DNA, the CDR3 is TGTGCCAGCAGCCCGGGACAGGGGGACTACGAGCAGTACTTC. It translates to CASSPGQGDYEQYF.